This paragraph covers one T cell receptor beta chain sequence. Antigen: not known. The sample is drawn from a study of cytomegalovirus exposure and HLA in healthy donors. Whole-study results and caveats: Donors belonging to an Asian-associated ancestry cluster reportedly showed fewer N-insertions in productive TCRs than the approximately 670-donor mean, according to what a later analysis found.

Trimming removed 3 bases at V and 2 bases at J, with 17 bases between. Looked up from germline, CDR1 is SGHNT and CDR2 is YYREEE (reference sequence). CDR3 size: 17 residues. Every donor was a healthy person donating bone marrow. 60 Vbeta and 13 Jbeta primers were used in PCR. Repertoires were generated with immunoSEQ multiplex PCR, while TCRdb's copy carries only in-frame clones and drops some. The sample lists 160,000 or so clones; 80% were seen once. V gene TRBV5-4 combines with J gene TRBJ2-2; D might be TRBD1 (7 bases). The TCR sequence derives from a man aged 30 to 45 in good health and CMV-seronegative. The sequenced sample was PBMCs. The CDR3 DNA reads TGTGCCAGCAGCTCGCCACAGGGGAGGCTCAACACCGGGGAGCTGTTTTTT. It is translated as CASSSPQGRLNTGELFF.